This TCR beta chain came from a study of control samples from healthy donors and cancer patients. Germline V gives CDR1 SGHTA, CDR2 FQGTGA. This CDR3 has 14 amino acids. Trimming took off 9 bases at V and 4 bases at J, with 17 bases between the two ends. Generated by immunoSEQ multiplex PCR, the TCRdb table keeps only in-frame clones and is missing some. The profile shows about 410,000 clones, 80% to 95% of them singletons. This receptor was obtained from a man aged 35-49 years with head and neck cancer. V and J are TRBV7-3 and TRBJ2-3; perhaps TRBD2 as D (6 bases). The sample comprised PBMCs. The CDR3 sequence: CASKIRDSSDTQYF. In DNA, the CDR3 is TGTGCCAGTAAAATCCGGGACTCATCAGATACGCAGTATTTT.